The rows below give T cell receptor beta chains drawn from one sample of a study of CD8 T cells in ankylosing spondylitis. TCRdb ran MiXCR on the 5' RACE reads and lists one entry per CDR3 protein. The sample lists 250,000 to 300,000 distinct CDR3 sequences, 18% occurring once. The specimen was blood, either unsorted or a sorted T cell fraction (not recorded which). The origin of the receptors is a male donor with ankylosing spondylitis or in good health (not recorded which). CDR3s include the opening cysteine and the closing phenylalanine or tryptophan. The order of the fields is D gene, clone size, V gene, J gene, CDR3 protein, CDR3 DNA. The D gene is left open where the match is weak. The size entry is marked missing in some rows and otherwise reads once, few, many or a size class.

TRBD2	many	TRBV29-1	TRBJ2-1	CSVEPREDPYNEQFF	TGCAGCGTTGAACCCCGGGAGGACCCCTACAATGAGCAGTTCTTC
.	.	TRBV7-9	TRBJ2-7	CASSYQTANEQYF	TGTGCCAGCAGTTATCAAACAGCAAACGAGCAGTACTTC
.	few	TRBV14	TRBJ2-1	CASSQDVPGEQFF	TGTGCCAGCAGCCAAGACGTCCCGGGTGAGCAGTTCTTC
TRBD2	few	TRBV4-2	TRBJ2-5	CASSREGPQETQYF	TGTGCCAGCAGCCGGGAGGGCCCCCAAGAGACCCAGTACTTC
.	.	TRBV3-1	TRBJ2-3	CASSLRRVGGSTDTQYF	TGTGCCAGCAGCCTGAGGCGTGTTGGCGGAAGCACAGATACGCAGTATTTT
TRBD1	few	TRBV27	TRBJ2-5	CASRTGQGPQEETQYF	TGTGCCAGCAGAACAGGACAGGGGCCACAAGAAGAGACCCAGTACTTC
TRBD1	.	TRBV29-1	TRBJ2-1	CSVEGTGFYNEQFF	TGCAGCGTTGAAGGGACAGGATTCTACAATGAGCAGTTCTTC
TRBD1	.	TRBV12-3/TRBV12-4	TRBJ2-2	CASGPETGGHGPNTGELFF	TGTGCCAGCGGCCCTGAGACAGGGGGCCACGGGCCAAACACCGGGGAGCTGTTTTTT
.	few	TRBV25-1	TRBJ2-1	CASSDGVGGNEQFF	TGTGCCAGCAGTGATGGGGTCGGTGGAAATGAGCAGTTCTTC
.	.	TRBV30	TRBJ2-7	CAWSVFAVPYEQYF	TGTGCCTGGAGTGTATTTGCGGTACCCTACGAGCAGTACTTC
.	few	TRBV3-1	TRBJ2-5	CASSHPLVGAETQYF	TGTGCCAGCAGCCACCCCCTGGTGGGAGCAGAGACCCAGTACTTC
.	.	TRBV6-6	TRBJ1-1	CASSPVRTEAFF	TGTGCCAGCAGCCCCGTCAGAACTGAAGCTTTCTTT
.	many	TRBV20-1	TRBJ2-2	CSARSTNTGELFF	TGCAGTGCTAGATCAACGAACACCGGGGAGCTGTTTTTT
.	.	TRBV11-2	TRBJ1-4	CASSLDEGLPRGEKLFF	TGTGCCAGCAGCTTAGATGAGGGGCTCCCTCGGGGTGAAAAACTGTTTTTT
.	.	TRBV4-1	TRBJ1-1	CASRHRDGGTEAFF	TGCGCCAGCAGACACAGGGACGGGGGCACTGAAGCTTTCTTT
.	.	TRBV6-1	TRBJ1-1	CASEGGAATEAFF	TGTGCCAGCGAAGGGGGGGCTGCCACTGAAGCTTTCTTT
TRBD2	few	TRBV10-2	TRBJ2-1	CASQVRLAGAVRNEQFF	TGCGCCAGCCAAGTTAGACTAGCGGGGGCGGTACGCAATGAGCAGTTCTTC
.	.	TRBV9	TRBJ2-7	CASSAGGDNYYEQYF	TGTGCCAGCAGCGCTGGCGGGGACAACTACTACGAGCAGTACTTC
TRBD1	.	TRBV27	TRBJ1-1	CASSQTTGGGTEAFF	TGTGCCAGCAGTCAAACGACAGGGGGAGGGACTGAAGCTTTCTTT
TRBD2	.	TRBV4-3	TRBJ2-1	CASSPDGVSGRQDNEQFF	TGCGCCAGCAGCCCCGACGGGGTTAGCGGGAGACAGGACAATGAGCAGTTCTTC
TRBD1	.	TRBV29-1	TRBJ2-2	CSVGQITGELFF	TGCAGCGTGGGACAGATCACCGGGGAGCTGTTTTTT
TRBD2	.	TRBV7-6	TRBJ2-3	CASSELSGTSTDTQYF	TGTGCCAGCAGCGAACTTAGCGGGACTAGCACAGATACGCAGTATTTT
TRBD2	many	TRBV27	TRBJ2-3	CASSSGTSGTDTQYF	TGTGCCAGCAGCTCCGGGACTAGCGGGACAGATACGCAGTATTTT
.	.	TRBV20-1	TRBJ2-7	CSARALGSYEQYF	TGCAGTGCTAGGGCCCTCGGGTCCTACGAGCAGTACTTC
TRBD2	.	TRBV29-1	TRBJ2-7	CSVEGLAGEVSYEQYF	TGCAGCGTTGAAGGACTAGCGGGAGAAGTTAGCTACGAGCAGTACTTC
.	.	TRBV29-1	TRBJ2-5	CSVEEGETQYF	TGCAGCGTTGAAGAGGGGGAGACCCAGTACTTC
.	few	TRBV3-1	TRBJ2-7	CASSQDWTDYEQYF	TGTGCCAGCAGCCAAGATTGGACAGACTACGAGCAGTACTTC
.	.	TRBV27	TRBJ1-2	CASSSRDNPLLGYTF	TGTGCCAGCAGTAGCCGGGACAACCCCTTGTTAGGCTACACCTTC
.	few	TRBV25-1	TRBJ2-7	CASRTPREQYF	TGTGCCAGCAGGACCCCCCGCGAGCAGTACTTC
TRBD2	.	TRBV29-1	TRBJ2-3	CSVGGLAGESSTDTQYF	TGCAGCGTTGGGGGACTAGCGGGCGAATCTAGCACAGATACGCAGTATTTT
.	.	TRBV4-2	TRBJ2-7	CASSHTDEQYF	TGTGCCAGCAGCCACACCGACGAGCAGTACTTC
.	.	TRBV5-1	TRBJ2-7	CASSLAVSSAYEQYF	TGCGCCAGCAGCTTGGCCGTATCGTCGGCCTACGAGCAGTACTTC
.	few	TRBV4-3	TRBJ2-1	CASSQDFGDYEQFF	TGCGCCAGCAGCCAAGATTTTGGGGATTATGAGCAGTTCTTC
TRBD1	.	TRBV4-1	TRBJ2-3	CASSQEDRGADTQYF	TGCGCCAGCAGCCAAGAAGACAGGGGCGCAGATACGCAGTATTTT
.	once	TRBV7-8	TRBJ2-5	CASREQVTAFQETQYF	TGTGCCAGCAGGGAACAGGTCACGGCGTTCCAAGAGACCCAGTACTTC
.	.	TRBV15	TRBJ1-1	CATSRERGPTTEAFF	TGTGCCACCAGCAGAGAACGGGGACCGACCACTGAAGCTTTCTTT
.	.	TRBV10-3	TRBJ2-5	CAINPNREETQYF	TGTGCCATCAACCCGAACAGGGAAGAGACCCAGTACTTC
.	few	TRBV4-1	TRBJ2-1	CASSQDIRVSYNEQFF	TGCGCCAGCAGCCAAGATATCAGAGTCTCCTACAATGAGCAGTTCTTC
TRBD2	few	TRBV27	TRBJ2-7	CASSPRGGKQYF	TGTGCCAGCAGTCCCCGGGGGGGAAAGCAGTACTTC
.	.	TRBV5-1	TRBJ2-7	CASSCESEPLFGEQYF	TGCGCCAGCAGCTGCGAGTCGGAGCCGCTATTCGGCGAGCAGTACTTC
.	few	TRBV27	TRBJ2-7	CASSLSIQANSYEQYF	TGTGCCAGCAGTTTATCGATCCAGGCAAACTCCTACGAGCAGTACTTC
.	few	TRBV5-6	TRBJ2-1	CASSLASPGFHEQFF	TGTGCCAGCAGCTTGGCCTCGCCTGGTTTTCACGAGCAGTTCTTC
.	.	TRBV29-1	TRBJ2-3	CSVDPLEGATDTQYF	TGCAGCGTTGACCCCCTCGAAGGGGCCACAGATACGCAGTATTTT
.	few	TRBV5-1	TRBJ2-5	CASSLKQGVVETQYF	TGCGCCAGCAGCCTCAAACAGGGTGTCGTAGAGACCCAGTACTTC
TRBD2	many	TRBV27	TRBJ2-3	CASSLFLAGYTDTQYF	TGTGCCAGCAGTTTATTCTTAGCGGGGTACACAGATACGCAGTATTTT
.	few	TRBV9	TRBJ2-5	CASSVGKGGGNGQETQYF	TGTGCCAGCAGCGTAGGGAAGGGGGGGGGTAATGGACAAGAGACCCAGTACTTC
TRBD2	.	TRBV5-6	TRBJ2-7	CASSLIGGGEQYF	TGTGCCAGCAGCTTGATTGGGGGGGGCGAGCAGTACTTC
.	few	TRBV12-3/TRBV12-4	TRBJ2-1	CASKGEGPRSVGSYNEQFF	TGTGCCAGCAAAGGCGAGGGGCCCCGATCGGTGGGCTCCTACAATGAGCAGTTCTTC
.	.	TRBV7-2	TRBJ2-5	CASRRNGRMGLQETQYF	TGTGCCAGCAGACGAAACGGCCGAATGGGACTCCAAGAGACCCAGTACTTC
TRBD1	many	TRBV5-1	TRBJ2-1	CASSLSGGPYNEQFF	TGCGCCAGCAGCTTGTCAGGGGGCCCCTACAATGAGCAGTTCTTC
.	.	TRBV29-1	TRBJ2-3	CSVDKQNWNTDTQYF	TGCAGCGTTGATAAGCAGAACTGGAACACAGATACGCAGTATTTT
.	few	TRBV6-5	TRBJ2-2	CASSYSVLVALNTGELFF	TGTGCCAGCAGTTACTCGGTGTTGGTAGCCCTGAACACCGGGGAGCTGTTTTTT
.	few	TRBV4-1	TRBJ1-5	CASSQDGTGFNQPQHF	TGCGCCAGCAGCCAAGATGGTACAGGATTCAATCAGCCCCAGCATTTT
TRBD2	.	TRBV20-1	TRBJ2-7	CSASMGGGREQYF	TGCAGTGCTAGTATGGGGGGGGGTCGCGAGCAGTACTTC
.	few	TRBV4-1	TRBJ1-5	CASSQDPQGSSNQPQHF	TGCGCCAGCAGCCAAGACCCCCAGGGAAGTAGCAATCAGCCCCAGCATTTT
TRBD2	few	TRBV27	TRBJ2-5	CASSLYAGREETQYF	TGTGCCAGCAGTTTATATGCCGGGAGGGAAGAGACCCAGTACTTC
.	.	TRBV6-2/TRBV6-3	TRBJ2-2	CASAASGHLNTGELFF	TGTGCCAGCGCCGCGAGTGGGCACTTGAACACCGGGGAGCTGTTTTTT
.	.	TRBV21-1	TRBJ2-5	CASIGDQETQYF	TGTGCCAGCATTGGAGACCAAGAGACCCAGTACTTC